The 22 T cell receptor beta chains below come from one sample, sequenced in a study of cytomegalovirus exposure and HLA in healthy donors. Method: immunoSEQ multiplex PCR; TCRdb's copy keeps in-frame clones and lacks some. The sample shows under 200,000 clones, around 92% of them seen only once. Sequenced material: PBMCs. The receptors were sampled from a woman in her late teens or twenties in good health and CMV-seropositive.

The chain uses TRBV27 and TRBJ2-3; a possible D gene is TRBD1 (6 bases). The CDR3 loop spans 15 amino acids. From germline, CDR1 is MNHEY and CDR2 SMNVEV (reference sequence). V was shortened by 6 bases and J by 0 bases, with 13 bases between the two germline ends. The CDR3 nucleotides are TGTGCCAGCAGCTCGGACAGCTCTAGCACAGATACGCAGTATTTT. Its protein is CASSSDSSSTDTQYF.

The chain has TRBV6-5 and TRBJ2-1, with D unresolved. Between the trimmed V and J ends, which lost 4 bases and 6 bases, there was a span of 7 bases. CDR1 MNHEY and CDR2 SVGAGI come from the germline V gene. The CDR3 totals 12 residues. This CDR3 reads CASSSRGNEQFF. The CDR3 DNA sequence: TGTGCCAGCAGTTCGAGAGGCAATGAGCAGTTCTTC.

The chain has TRBV5-1 and TRBJ2-4; 7 bases agree with TRBD1. The CDR3 runs to 16 residues. With 0 bases clipped from V and 4 bases from J, the junction kept 7 bases outside the gene matches. CDR1 SGHRS and CDR2 YFSETQ come from the germline V gene. As DNA, the CDR3 is TGCGCCAGCAGCTTGGGACAGGGTGGGTTAAAAAACATTCAGTACTTC. Amino acids: CASSLGQGGLKNIQYF.

The rearrangement links TRBV27 to TRBJ1-4, with D possibly being TRBD1 (6 bases). Germline CDR1 is MNHEY and CDR2 is SMNVEV (reference sequence). This CDR3 region has 13 residues. The germline V and J ends were trimmed by 6 bases and 8 bases, with 13 bases remaining between them. The CDR3 is CASRRRTDEKLFF. As DNA, the CDR3 is TGTGCCAGCAGACGGAGGACAGACGAAAAACTGTTTTTT.

To note about this clone: The germline gene is not matched at one end of the junction; a read error may be the cause. The genes are TRBV7-7 and TRBJ2-7, with a tentative D call TRBD1 (6 bases). Germline-derived CDR1 and CDR2 are SSHAT and FNYEAQ (reference sequence). The length of the CDR3 is 15 residues. CDR3 DNA: TGTGCTAGCAGCCACGGGCCAGGGGTCGTGAACGAGCAGTACTTC. It yields the protein CASSHGPGVVNEQYF.

This chain joins TRBV12-5 and TRBJ2-1, with 7 bases lining up with TRBD2. Looked up from germline, CDR1 is LGHNT and CDR2 is FRNRAP. This CDR3 is built from 17 residues. Trimming at V came to 0 bases and at J to 3 bases, leaving 8 bases not matched to a gene. CDR3 nucleotides: TGTGCTAGTGGTTTGGTACTGGGGGGAGGGAGCTACAATGAGCAGTTCTTC. It translates to CASGLVLGGGSYNEQFF.

The chain is built from TRBV30 and TRBJ2-1; TRBD2 matches 7 bases. With 1 base clipped from V and 8 bases from J, the junction kept 2 bases outside the gene matches. CDR1 GTSNPN and CDR2 SVGIG come from the germline V gene (reference sequence). The CDR3 runs to 12 residues. The chain's CDR3 is CAWSEREDEQFF. The CDR3 DNA reads as TGTGCCTGGAGTGAACGGGAGGATGAGCAGTTCTTC.

This chain connects TRBV6-6 to TRBJ2-1, with TRBD2 matching 9 bases. The CDR3 consists of 15 residues. Trimming removed 6 bases from V and 9 bases from J; junction bases left unmatched: 12. CDR1 and CDR2 from the germline V gene are MNHNY and SVGAGI (reference sequence). CDR3: CASSPSGGRALEQFF. The DNA for the CDR3 is TGTGCCAGCAGCCCGTCTGGCGGGAGGGCCCTTGAGCAGTTCTTC.

The rearrangement joins TRBV30 to TRBJ2-3; D gene uncertain. The germline V and J ends were trimmed by 3 bases and 2 bases, with 9 bases remaining between them. The CDR3 runs to 13 residues. Germline V gene lookup returns CDR1 GTSNPN and CDR2 SVGIG (reference sequence). The DNA of the CDR3 is TGTGCCTGGAGCGTTTCACACACAGATACGCAGTATTTT. Amino acids: CAWSVSHTDTQYF.

J is TRBJ2-1 and V is TRBV7-3; TRBD2 aligns across 10 bases. The CDR3 is 14 residues long. Germline V gives CDR1 SGHTA, CDR2 FQGTGA. V dropped 9 bases and J dropped 6; count of bases not matched to a gene: 8. CDR3 in DNA: TGTGCCAGTGGCCTAGCGGGAGTTTCCAATGAGCAGTTCTTC. Protein: CASGLAGVSNEQFF.

The chain combines TRBV7-2 with TRBJ2-1; D is uncertain. The germline V gene has CDR1 SGHTA and CDR2 FQGNSA. The germline V and J ends were trimmed by 1 base and 4 bases, with 11 bases remaining between them. The CDR3 has 15 residues. The CDR3, as DNA: TGTGCCAGCAGCTTAGACTCCCCGCGGTACAATGAGCAGTTCTTC. It translates to CASSLDSPRYNEQFF. The full variable domain, with the rest looked up from reference TRBV7-2 and TRBJ2-1, is GAGVSQSPSNKVTEKGKDVELRCDPISGHTALYWYRQSLGQGLEFLIYFQGNSAPDKSGLPSDRFSAERTGGSVSTLTIQRTQQEDSAVYLCASSLDSPRYNEQFFGPGTRLTVL.

The chain couples TRBV5-7 to TRBJ1-1; tentatively, D is TRBD1 (6 bases). TRBV5-7 has ORF status, its function being uncertain. V was pared by 3 bases and J by 1 base, with 16 bases between. The CDR3 length is 16 residues. CDR3 amino acids: CASSSEDRPTNTEAFF. Here the CDR3 DNA reads TGTGCCAGCAGCTCAGAGGACAGACCAACGAACACTGAAGCTTTCTTT.

The chain couples TRBV29-1 to TRBJ1-2; no clear D. The CDR3 extends over 14 amino acids. Per the germline V gene, CDR1 is SQVTM and CDR2 is ANQGSEA. Trimming took off 0 bases at V and 4 bases at J, with 12 bases between the two ends. The CDR3 loop is CSVEDRARLYGYTF. The DNA for the CDR3 is TGCAGCGTTGAAGATCGAGCCAGGCTCTATGGCTACACCTTC.

The genes are TRBV9 and TRBJ2-3; D may be TRBD2 (7 bases). The CDR3 contains 19 residues. Per the germline V gene, CDR1 is SGDLS and CDR2 is YYNGEE. V shed 0 bases and J shed 4 bases, with 24 bases lying between them. The CDR3 spells CASSVEGDRRETGADTQYF. CDR3 sequence (DNA): TGTGCCAGCAGCGTAGAGGGGGATAGGCGGGAGACAGGCGCAGATACGCAGTATTTT. The full variable domain, completed using reference TRBV9 and TRBJ2-3, is DSGVTQTPKHLITATGQRVTLRCSPRSGDLSVYWYQQSLDQGLQFLIQYYNGEERAKGNILERFSAQQFPDLHSELNLSSLELGDSALYFCASSVEGDRRETGADTQYFGPGTRLTVL.

V usage is TRBV6-1 and J usage is TRBJ2-7, with TRBD1 matching over 12 bases. V lost 8 bases and J lost 5; bases outside the gene matches: 7. The CDR3 runs to 14 residues. The germline V gene has CDR1 MNHNS and CDR2 SASEGT. The CDR3 DNA reads as TGTGCCAGCGCGACCGGGACAGGGGGCGACGAGCAGTACTTC. Protein sequence: CASATGTGGDEQYF.

This clone was seen just once. The gene calls are TRBV7-9 and TRBJ2-5; the D gene is possibly TRBD2 (5 bases). From germline, CDR1 is SEHNR and CDR2 FQNEAQ (reference sequence). Between the trimmed V and J ends, which lost 7 bases and 1 base, there was a span of 19 bases. The CDR3 extends over 16 amino acids. As DNA, the CDR3 is TGTGCCAGCATCCGGGAACCGCGGAATCGCCAAGAGACCCAGTACTTC. Translated, it gives CASIREPRNRQETQYF. Full variable domain (remainder filled in from reference TRBV7-9 and TRBJ2-5): DTGVSQNPRHKITKRGQNVTFRCDPISEHNRLYWYRQTLGQGPEFLTYFQNEAQLEKSRLLSDRFSAERPKGSFSTLEIQRTEQGDSAMYLCASIREPRNRQETQYFGPGTRLLVL.

This sequence joins TRBV5-1 and TRBJ1-2, with 7 bases matching TRBD1. The germline gives CDR1 SGHRS, CDR2 YFSETQ. This CDR3 has 14 amino acids. J gave up 7 bases and V 4 bases, and 10 bases lay outside the gene matches. The CDR3 bases are TGCGCCAGCAGCCCGGCGACAGGGATCCCTGGCTACACCTTC. It encodes CASSPATGIPGYTF. Variable domain in full (rest from reference TRBV5-1 and TRBJ1-2): KAGVTQTPRYLIKTRGQQVTLSCSPISGHRSVSWYQQTPGQGLQFLFEYFSETQRNKGNFPGRFSGRQFSNSRSEMNVSTLELGDSALYLCASSPATGIPGYTFGSGTRLTVV.

The rearrangement joins TRBV19 to TRBJ2-7; 14 bases line up with TRBD2. There are 16 residues in the CDR3. Germline V CDR1 and CDR2: LNHDA, SQIVND (reference sequence). With V trimmed by 5 bases and J by 5 bases, 8 bases remained unmatched. The CDR3 bases are TGTGCCAGTAGTCTCGGGACTAGCGGGAGAAAGGACGAGCAGTACTTC. This encodes CASSLGTSGRKDEQYF. The variable domain in full, completed from reference TRBV19 and TRBJ2-7, reads DGGITQSPKYLFRKEGQNVTLSCEQNLNHDAMYWYRQDPGQGLRLIYYSQIVNDFQKGDIAEGYSVSREKKESFPLTVTSAQKNPTAFYLCASSLGTSGRKDEQYFGPGTRLTVT.

The V call is TRBV5-6, the J call TRBJ1-4; D is perhaps TRBD1 (6 bases). Trimming took 3 bases from V and 5 from J, leaving 14 bases between them. This CDR3 spans 15 amino acids. Per germline, CDR1 SGHDT and CDR2 YYEEEE. CDR3 amino acids: CASSWTGTQNEKLFF. The DNA for the CDR3 is TGTGCCAGCAGCTGGACCGGGACACAAAATGAAAAACTGTTTTTT. Combining the CDR3 with reference TRBV5-6 and TRBJ1-4 gives the whole variable domain DAGVTQSPTHLIKTRGQQVTLRCSPKSGHDTVSWYQQALGQGPQFIFQYYEEEERQRGNFPDRFSGHQFPNYSSELNVNALLLGDSALYLCASSWTGTQNEKLFFGSGTQLSVL.

The chain links TRBV5-6 to TRBJ2-2, with 9 bases matching TRBD1. The CDR3 length is 12 residues. Germline CDR1 SGHDT, CDR2 YYEEEE. V lost 3 bases to trimming and J lost 15 bases; unmatched junction nucleotides: 6. The CDR3: CASSSGQGWLFF. The CDR3 bases are TGTGCCAGCAGCTCCGGACAGGGGTGGTTGTTTTTT.

CDR3 sequence (DNA): TGTGCCAGCAGTTACGGGACTAGCGGGAGCAATGAGCAGTTCTTC. Translating it yields CASSYGTSGSNEQFF. The chain employs TRBV6-5 and TRBJ2-1; 14 bases map to TRBD2. The length of the CDR3 is 15 residues. V gave up 2 bases and J gave up 6 bases; unmatched junction bases: 0. Germline V gives CDR1 MNHEY, CDR2 SVGAGI.

The chain joins TRBV7-2 to TRBJ2-3; 12 bases are a match to TRBD2. Germline assignment: CDR1 SGHTA and CDR2 FQGNSA. V trimming: 5 bases; J trimming: 9 bases; junction bases outside the gene matches: 12. This CDR3 is built from 16 residues. CDR3 loop: CASSIPTSGSLSTQYF. The CDR3 region has the DNA TGTGCCAGCAGCATCCCGACTAGCGGGAGTCTGTCAACGCAGTATTTT.